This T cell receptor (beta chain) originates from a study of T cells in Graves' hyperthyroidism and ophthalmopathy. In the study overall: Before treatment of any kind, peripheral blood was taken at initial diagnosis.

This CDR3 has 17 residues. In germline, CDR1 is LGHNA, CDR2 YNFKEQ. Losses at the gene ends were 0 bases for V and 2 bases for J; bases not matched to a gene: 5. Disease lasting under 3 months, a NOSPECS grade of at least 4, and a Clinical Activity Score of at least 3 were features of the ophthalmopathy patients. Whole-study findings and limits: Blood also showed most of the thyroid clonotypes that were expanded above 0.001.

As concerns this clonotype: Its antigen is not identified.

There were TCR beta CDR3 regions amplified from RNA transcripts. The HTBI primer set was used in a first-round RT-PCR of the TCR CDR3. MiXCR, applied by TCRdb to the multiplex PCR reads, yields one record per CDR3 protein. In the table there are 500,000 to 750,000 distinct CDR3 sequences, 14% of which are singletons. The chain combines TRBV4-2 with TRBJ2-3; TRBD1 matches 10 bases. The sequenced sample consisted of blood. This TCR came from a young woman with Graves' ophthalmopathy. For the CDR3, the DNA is TGTGCCAGCAGCCAAGATCGGACAGGGGGATTCACAGATACGCAGTATTTT. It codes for CASSQDRTGGFTDTQYF.